This TCR beta chain was sequenced during a study of regulatory T cells in long-lasting Graves disease. Study-wide results and limits: Clonotypes that were public and shared totalled approximately 2,800 in persistent patients versus over 800 in new patients. Persistent Graves' patients showed reduced TCR diversity versus newly diagnosed patients.

This clonotype has more than one count but fewer than ten. Antigen specificity is unknown. This sample's time point: persistent/refractory GD, antithyroid drugs over 5 years with positive TRAb. PBMC-derived RNA was used for the TCR library. With iRepertoire HTBI primers and Arm-PCR of CDR3 regions, TCR beta libraries were built. TCRdb recomputed calls from the multiplex PCR reads with MiXCR, one row per CDR3 protein. The table lists some 340,000 distinct CDR3 sequences, roughly 24% of them singletons. This clonotype originated in a woman aged 40 to 55 with Graves disease. The sequencing used peripheral blood mononuclear cells (PBMCs), collected when the disease was refractory, from a patient treated with antithyroid drugs.

The CDR3 DNA is TGTGCCAGCAGTTACAGAACTAGCGGTCCCTACGAGCAGTACTTC. This translates into CASSYRTSGPYEQYF. V is TRBV6-2 or TRBV6-3 and J is TRBJ2-7, with 8 bases matching TRBD2. Germline CDR1 is MNHEY and CDR2 is SVGEGT. The V gene end was trimmed by 2 bases and the J gene end by 2 bases; junction bases not matched to a gene: 5. The CDR3 extends over 15 amino acids.